Each of the 2 T cell receptor beta chains below was sequenced from the same sample in a study of radiation and T cells in renal cell carcinoma. Only in-frame clones appear in the TCRdb table, and some are missing; sequencing was by immunoSEQ multiplex PCR. The table has 70,000 to 80,000 clones, 70% to 90% seen once. Described time point: blood 2 weeks post-SBRT. Specified treatment: 15 Gy SBRT to primary tumor, nephrectomy 4 weeks later. The material sequenced was blood, taken from a patient whose treatment included radiotherapy and nephrectomy. The receptor source for this set is a woman in her fifties or sixties with renal cell carcinoma.

The rearrangement links TRBV19 to TRBJ2-7; D is undetermined. V was clipped by 3 bases and J by 3 bases, with 12 bases between them. CDR3 length equals 14 residues. Per germline, CDR1 LNHDA and CDR2 SQIVND (reference sequence). The CDR3 DNA reads TGTGCCAGTAGTATGACCAACCAGTACTACGAGCAGTACTTC. Protein product: CASSMTNQYYEQYF.

A remark on this clone: A junction end diverges from the germline sequence, so it may reflect a read error. This chain connects TRBV7-9 to TRBJ1-1; weak D call: TRBD1 (5 bases). The CDR3 extends over 12 amino acids. CDR1 and CDR2 (germline): SEHNR, FQNEAQ (reference sequence). CDR3 sequence (DNA): TGTGCCAGCAGCTTAGCAGAATCCTCGGGGCGGTTT. Amino acid sequence: CASSLAESSGRF.